This is a list of T cell receptor beta chains from one sample in a study of T cells in Graves' hyperthyroidism and ophthalmopathy. MiXCR, run by TCRdb on the multiplex PCR reads, gives a single entry per CDR3 protein. The table has hundreds of thousands of distinct CDR3 sequences, just under 45% seen once. The sequenced sample was peripheral blood or thyroid tissue (not recorded which). The receptors were gathered from an adult man with Graves' disease, either hyperthyroidism or ophthalmopathy (not recorded which). CDR3s include the opening cysteine and the closing phenylalanine or tryptophan. Fields, in order: V gene, J gene, CDR3 protein.

v_gene: TRBV20-1
j_gene: TRBJ1-1
CDR3aa: CSARDGVMVNTEAFF

v_gene: TRBV29-1
j_gene: TRBJ1-1
CDR3aa: CSVPPRGVNTEAFF

v_gene: TRBV6-2/TRBV6-3
j_gene: TRBJ1-4
CDR3aa: CASSYRAGGNEKLFF

v_gene: TRBV7-9
j_gene: TRBJ1-1
CDR3aa: CASSQDWRVNTEAFF

v_gene: TRBV7-9
j_gene: TRBJ1-1
CDR3aa: CASSGSGTGSLEAFF

v_gene: TRBV7-8
j_gene: TRBJ1-6
CDR3aa: CASSLTADNSPLHF

v_gene: TRBV7-8
j_gene: TRBJ1-5
CDR3aa: CASSLRSRNQPQHF

v_gene: TRBV2
j_gene: TRBJ1-1
CDR3aa: CASRGGEAFF

v_gene: TRBV20-1
j_gene: TRBJ2-7
CDR3aa: CSAPAGEDEQYF

v_gene: TRBV9
j_gene: TRBJ2-2
CDR3aa: CASSVDSGRRTGELFF

v_gene: TRBV25-1
j_gene: TRBJ1-6
CDR3aa: CAWSADRLNSPLHF

v_gene: TRBV24-1
j_gene: TRBJ2-5
CDR3aa: CATSDFQGTGLRETQYF

v_gene: TRBV19
j_gene: TRBJ1-4
CDR3aa: CATEPGPPSLKLFF

v_gene: TRBV7-9
j_gene: TRBJ1-3
CDR3aa: CATDRGSGNTIYF

v_gene: TRBV5-1
j_gene: TRBJ2-2
CDR3aa: CASSFRQVTGELFF

v_gene: TRBV7-3
j_gene: TRBJ1-1
CDR3aa: CASSLKGQTLFAFF

v_gene: TRBV15
j_gene: TRBJ1-5
CDR3aa: CATSSRQGDSNQPQHF

v_gene: TRBV29-1
j_gene: TRBJ1-2
CDR3aa: CTSYRRGVDYGYTF

v_gene: TRBV12-3/TRBV12-4
j_gene: TRBJ2-7
CDR3aa: CASRWGESYEQYF

v_gene: TRBV7-9
j_gene: TRBJ2-7
CDR3aa: CASSTPGQGGYEQYF

v_gene: TRBV12-5
j_gene: TRBJ1-2
CDR3aa: CASSTATAGGGGYTF

v_gene: TRBV7-2
j_gene: TRBJ1-5
CDR3aa: CASRGTTSNQPQHF

v_gene: TRBV12-3/TRBV12-4
j_gene: TRBJ1-5
CDR3aa: CASTDDSNQPQHF

v_gene: TRBV2
j_gene: TRBJ2-5
CDR3aa: CASPRGDRAFETQYF

v_gene: TRBV2
j_gene: TRBJ2-2
CDR3aa: CASSGRVELFF

v_gene: TRBV12-3/TRBV12-4
j_gene: TRBJ1-4
CDR3aa: CASSYTATNEKLFF

v_gene: TRBV25-1
j_gene: TRBJ1-4
CDR3aa: CASSVETGGASNEKLFF

v_gene: TRBV6-5
j_gene: TRBJ2-5
CDR3aa: CAISYRGRETQYF

v_gene: TRBV10-1
j_gene: TRBJ2-7
CDR3aa: CASTSRRGSYEQYF

v_gene: TRBV25-1
j_gene: TRBJ1-1
CDR3aa: CAYATGLIGEAFF

v_gene: TRBV5-1
j_gene: TRBJ1-1
CDR3aa: CASSLGDRGTAFF

v_gene: TRBV6-1
j_gene: TRBJ1-2
CDR3aa: CASSYSGGTTYGYTF

v_gene: TRBV2
j_gene: TRBJ2-6
CDR3aa: CASRGAQGANVLTF

v_gene: TRBV19
j_gene: TRBJ2-2
CDR3aa: CARPVTVNTGELFF

v_gene: TRBV24-1
j_gene: TRBJ2-2
CDR3aa: CATSDSGENTGELFF

v_gene: TRBV19
j_gene: TRBJ2-6
CDR3aa: CASSLGQGRTF

v_gene: TRBV10-3
j_gene: TRBJ1-1
CDR3aa: CAIRIGGNYEAFF

v_gene: TRBV10-2
j_gene: TRBJ2-7
CDR3aa: CASRSGAGEQYF

v_gene: TRBV2
j_gene: TRBJ2-2
CDR3aa: CASSLEQGLTGELFF

v_gene: TRBV29-1
j_gene: TRBJ1-2
CDR3aa: CSVDDGAPGYTF

v_gene: TRBV19
j_gene: TRBJ2-5
CDR3aa: CASSSRDRFQETQYF

v_gene: TRBV10-3
j_gene: TRBJ1-6
CDR3aa: CAISRTGVNSPLHF

v_gene: TRBV7-9
j_gene: TRBJ1-5
CDR3aa: CASSYPDRGSNQPQHF

v_gene: TRBV19
j_gene: TRBJ1-5
CDR3aa: CASSKGQGFNQPQHF

v_gene: TRBV7-2
j_gene: TRBJ1-2
CDR3aa: CASSLDSGYGYTF

v_gene: TRBV7-9
j_gene: TRBJ2-7
CDR3aa: CASSLGAAWTSEQYF

v_gene: TRBV25-1
j_gene: TRBJ1-1
CDR3aa: CASSAVTGSNTEAFF

v_gene: TRBV10-2
j_gene: TRBJ2-7
CDR3aa: CASSGLAGLNYEQYF

v_gene: TRBV7-3
j_gene: TRBJ1-5
CDR3aa: CASSLQGVYSNQPQHF

v_gene: TRBV24-1
j_gene: TRBJ1-1
CDR3aa: CATRLRGNTEAFF

v_gene: TRBV7-9
j_gene: TRBJ1-2
CDR3aa: CASSAQDVEYGYTF

v_gene: TRBV20-1
j_gene: TRBJ1-1
CDR3aa: CSARRTGTYTEAFF

v_gene: TRBV15
j_gene: TRBJ1-6
CDR3aa: CATSRDLSGLGSPLHF

v_gene: TRBV6-6
j_gene: TRBJ1-6
CDR3aa: CASRQGNNSPLHF

v_gene: TRBV7-9
j_gene: TRBJ2-2
CDR3aa: CASSGRGGAGENTGELFF

v_gene: TRBV7-6
j_gene: TRBJ1-4
CDR3aa: CASSGTVNEKLFF

v_gene: TRBV6-5
j_gene: TRBJ1-2
CDR3aa: CASHETGGNYGYTF

v_gene: TRBV2
j_gene: TRBJ1-5
CDR3aa: CASSFKLWQPQHF

v_gene: TRBV16
j_gene: TRBJ1-1
CDR3aa: CASSPGDNMNTEAFF

v_gene: TRBV7-9
j_gene: TRBJ2-2
CDR3aa: CASSFSGVETNTGELFF